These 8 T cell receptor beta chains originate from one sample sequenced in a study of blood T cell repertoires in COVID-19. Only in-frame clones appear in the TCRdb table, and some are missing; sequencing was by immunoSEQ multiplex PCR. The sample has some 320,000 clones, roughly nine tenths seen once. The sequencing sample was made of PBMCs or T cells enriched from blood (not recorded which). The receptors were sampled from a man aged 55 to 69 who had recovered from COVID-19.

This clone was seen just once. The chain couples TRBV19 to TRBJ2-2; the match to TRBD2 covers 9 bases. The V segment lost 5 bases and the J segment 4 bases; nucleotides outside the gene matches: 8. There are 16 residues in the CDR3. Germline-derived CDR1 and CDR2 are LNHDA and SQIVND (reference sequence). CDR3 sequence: CASSLSVRGGTGELFF. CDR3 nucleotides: TGTGCCAGTAGTTTATCGGTGCGGGGGGGCACCGGGGAGCTGTTTTTT. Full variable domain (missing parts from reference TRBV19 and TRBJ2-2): DGGITQSPKYLFRKEGQNVTLSCEQNLNHDAMYWYRQDPGQGLRLIYYSQIVNDFQKGDIAEGYSVSREKKESFPLTVTSAQKNPTAFYLCASSLSVRGGTGELFFGEGSRLTVL.

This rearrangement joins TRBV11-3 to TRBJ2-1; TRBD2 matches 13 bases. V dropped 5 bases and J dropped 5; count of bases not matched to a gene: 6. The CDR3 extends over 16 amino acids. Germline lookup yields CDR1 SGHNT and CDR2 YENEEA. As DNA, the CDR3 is TGTGCCAGCAGCCGTTGGACTAGCGGGGGAGACAATGAGCAGTTCTTC. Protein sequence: CASSRWTSGGDNEQFF.

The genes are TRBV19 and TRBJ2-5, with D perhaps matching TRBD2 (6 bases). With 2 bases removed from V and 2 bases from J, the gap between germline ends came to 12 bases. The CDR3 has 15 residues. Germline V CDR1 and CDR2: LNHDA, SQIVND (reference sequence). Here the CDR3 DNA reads TGTGCCAGTAGTATACTCAGCGGGCGGCAAGAGACCCAGTACTTC. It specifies CASSILSGRQETQYF.

The CDR3 region has the DNA TGCGCCAGCAGCGATGACAGGGGGGCCTACGAGCAGTACTTC. Translated: CASSDDRGAYEQYF. The V gene is TRBV5-1, the J gene TRBJ2-7; 9 nucleotides align to TRBD1. Losses at the gene ends were 4 bases for V and 2 bases for J; bases not matched to a gene: 4. Per the germline V gene, CDR1 is SGHRS and CDR2 is YFSETQ. The CDR3 has 14 residues.

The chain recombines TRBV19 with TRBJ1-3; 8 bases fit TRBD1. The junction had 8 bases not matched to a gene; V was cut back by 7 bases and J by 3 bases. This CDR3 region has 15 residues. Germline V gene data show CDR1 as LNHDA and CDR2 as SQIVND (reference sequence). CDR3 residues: CASTRTGTGGNTIYF. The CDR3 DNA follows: TGTGCCAGTACCCGAACCGGGACAGGTGGAAACACCATATATTTT.

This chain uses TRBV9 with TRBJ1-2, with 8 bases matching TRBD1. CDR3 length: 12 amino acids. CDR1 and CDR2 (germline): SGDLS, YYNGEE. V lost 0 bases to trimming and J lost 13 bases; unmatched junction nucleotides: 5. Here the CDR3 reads CASSVDDRGTTF. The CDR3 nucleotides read TGTGCCAGCAGCGTAGACGACAGGGGTACCACCTTC.

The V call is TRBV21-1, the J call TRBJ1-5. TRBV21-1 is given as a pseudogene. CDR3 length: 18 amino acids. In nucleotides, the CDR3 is TGTGCCAGCAGCGACGTAATGGGGGGGGAACATAGCAATCAGCCCCAGCATTTT. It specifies CASSDVMGGEHSNQPQHF.

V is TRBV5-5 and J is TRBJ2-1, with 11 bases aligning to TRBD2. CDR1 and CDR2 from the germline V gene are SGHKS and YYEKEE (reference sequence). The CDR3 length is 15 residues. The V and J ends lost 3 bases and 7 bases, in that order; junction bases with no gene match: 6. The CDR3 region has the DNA TGTGCCAGCAGCTCGCTCGGGACTAGCGGAAATGAGCAGTTCTTC. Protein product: CASSSLGTSGNEQFF.